Following are 16 T cell receptor beta chains from one sample sequenced in a study of CXCR3-negative and CXCR3-positive naive CD8 T cells. Overall study results and limits: CXCR3-positive naive cells carried more hydrophobic TRB CDR3s than CXCR3-negative naive cells did.

The libraries of TRB cDNA were constructed through 5' RACE using UMI labels. From its re-call of the 5' RACE reads, TCRdb lists each CDR3 protein once, without DNA. Its listing shows 130,000 to 150,000 distinct CDR3 sequences. Their specific antigens are unknown. Specimen: naive CXCR3+ CD8+ T cells from blood. Subset reported: CD45RO-CCR7+CD27+CD95- naive CD8+ T cells expressing CXCR3 (TNR3+). The receptors here all came from a human donor in good health. Some clones in this sample may be carry-over from other donors' samples.

The chain links TRBV7-6 to TRBJ1-2; as DNA is missing, the TRBD1 call by TCRdb cannot be tested. CDR1 SGHVS and CDR2 FNYEAQ come from the germline V gene. The CDR3 is 15 amino acids. The chain's CDR3 is CASSLEQGGDYGYTF.

The genes are TRBV29-1 and TRBJ2-7; the TCRdb call, TRBD1, lacks DNA for checking. Per germline, CDR1 SQVTM and CDR2 ANQGSEA. The CDR3 has 13 amino acids. Here the CDR3 reads CSVEDRGRNEQYF.

The chain uses TRBV10-3 and TRBJ2-3. Germline-derived CDR1 and CDR2 are ENHRY and SYGVKD. The CDR3 has 14 residues. The CDR3 loop is CAGSERASTDTQYF.

The CDR3 is CASSPQGAYNEQFF. The J gene is TRBJ2-1, the V gene TRBV14; absent DNA, TCRdb's TRBD1 call cannot be checked. Germline loops: CDR1 SGHDN, CDR2 FVKESK. The CDR3 has 14 residues.

The chain employs TRBV9 and TRBJ2-2; with no DNA, the TCRdb D assignment of TRBD1 cannot be verified. From germline, CDR1 is SGDLS and CDR2 YYNGEE. CDR3 length: 15 residues. Here the CDR3 reads CASSVTGVGTGELFF.

The chain links TRBV7-9 to TRBJ2-7; TCRdb proposes TRBD1, but this gene call is untestable without DNA. This CDR3 contains 13 residues. CDR1 and CDR2 from the germline V gene are SEHNR and FQNEAQ (reference sequence). The CDR3 here is CASEQAPSYEQYF.

This chain's CDR3 is CASSYVVESYEQYF. The chain has TRBV7-9 and TRBJ2-7. Per the germline V gene, CDR1 is SEHNR and CDR2 is FQNEAQ (reference sequence). The CDR3 has 14 amino acids.

V gene TRBV29-1 combines with J gene TRBJ2-1; TCRdb's D call of TRBD1 is untestable without DNA. Germline V gives CDR1 SQVTM, CDR2 ANQGSEA. CDR3 size: 13 residues. The CDR3 reads CSADRGPYNEQFF.

CDR3 protein: CASSPWGASYEQYF. The V gene is TRBV7-9, the J gene TRBJ2-7; absent DNA, TCRdb's TRBD1 call cannot be checked. The CDR3 covers 14 residues. CDR1 and CDR2 (germline): SEHNR, FQNEAQ (reference sequence).

The V and J genes are TRBV2 and TRBJ2-1; no DNA is available, so the TRBD1 call from TCRdb remains unchecked. This CDR3 has 18 residues. Germline lookup yields CDR1 SNHLY and CDR2 FYNNEI. The CDR3 sequence: CASSEARGQVLSYNEQFF.

The genes are TRBV13 and TRBJ2-7. Germline lookup yields CDR1 PRHDT and CDR2 FYEKMQ (reference sequence). The CDR3 has 13 residues. The chain's CDR3 is CASSLVGSREQYF.

J is TRBJ2-7 and V is TRBV29-1. The CDR3 spans 13 residues. The germline V gene has CDR1 SQVTM and CDR2 ANQGSEA. This CDR3 reads CSVEQDGVLEQYF.

J is TRBJ2-7 and V is TRBV12-3 or TRBV12-4; checking the TCRdb D call of TRBD1 is not possible without DNA. The CDR3 length is 14 residues. The chain's CDR3 is CASSLFQGFYEQYF.

J is TRBJ2-5 and V is TRBV3-1. CDR3 length: 15 amino acids. Germline-derived CDR1 and CDR2 are LGHDT and YNNKEL (reference sequence). CDR3 loop: CASSQGRLLEETQYF.

This chain joins TRBV5-1 and TRBJ2-1; TCRdb proposes TRBD2, but this gene call is untestable without DNA. The CDR3 has 16 amino acids. The V gene's germline CDR1 is SGHRS and CDR2 YFSETQ. The CDR3: CASSLGGLAGRNEQFF.

The V call is TRBV7-9, the J call TRBJ2-3; TCRdb lists TRBD2, though no DNA is available to test this call. Per the germline V gene, CDR1 is SEHNR and CDR2 is FQNEAQ (reference sequence). The CDR3 has 14 amino acids. The CDR3 spells CASSAGGSTDTQYF.